The next 29 T cell receptor beta chains were all read from a single sample in a study of control samples from healthy donors and cancer patients. The protocol was immunoSEQ multiplex PCR, while the TCRdb copy is restricted to in-frame clones and leaves out a portion. The repertoire includes 130,000 or so clones, about 87% of them detected once, and over 2.5% sits in the top ten. Sequenced: blood. All receptors come from a man aged 60-69 years in good health.

About this clone itself: The same CDR3 also results from other DNA sequences found in this sample. V is TRBV5-6 and J is TRBJ2-3; a possible D gene is TRBD1 (6 bases). Trimming cost V 0 bases and J 0 bases, with 8 bases left between them. This CDR3 spans 15 amino acids. Germline values: CDR1 SGHDT, CDR2 YYEEEE. The CDR3 DNA reads TGTGCCAGCAGCTTGGGGGGGCTGAGCACAGATACGCAGTATTTT. Encoded protein: CASSLGGLSTDTQYF. Looking up the rest from reference TRBV5-6 and TRBJ2-3 gives the full variable domain: DAGVTQSPTHLIKTRGQQVTLRCSPKSGHDTVSWYQQALGQGPQFIFQYYEEEERQRGNFPDRFSGHQFPNYSSELNVNALLLGDSALYLCASSLGGLSTDTQYFGPGTRLTVL.

In its sample, this clone was seen a few times. The chain carries TRBV7-2 and TRBJ2-1, with D maybe TRBD1 (6 bases). V was trimmed by 3 bases and J by 13 bases, leaving 13 bases between them. Germline V lookup: CDR1 SGHTA, CDR2 FQGNSA. The CDR3 runs to 12 residues. The CDR3 here is CASSFGPGQQFF. Written as DNA, the CDR3 is TGTGCCAGCAGCTTTGGACCGGGACAACAGTTCTTC.

This chain joins TRBV10-1 and TRBJ1-2, with TRBD1 matching over 10 bases. Germline assignment: CDR1 WNHNN and CDR2 SYGVQD (reference sequence). The V segment lost 3 bases and the J segment 4 bases; nucleotides outside the gene matches: 5. The CDR3 covers 15 residues. CDR3 loop: CASSDGTGEGYGYTF. The CDR3 coding sequence is TGCGCCAGCAGTGATGGGACAGGGGAGGGCTATGGCTACACCTTC.

J is TRBJ2-1 and V is TRBV24-1; TRBD1 matches at 7 bases. The V gene's germline CDR1 is KGHDR and CDR2 SFDVKD. This CDR3 has 15 amino acids. Trimming at V came to 4 bases and at J to 9 bases, leaving 11 bases not matched to a gene. The CDR3 DNA reads as TGTGCCACCAGTGAGCCCGGGACAGCCCGCCGTGAGCAGTTCTTC. Its translation is CATSEPGTARREQFF.

The V gene is TRBV6-5, the J gene TRBJ1-1; 12 bases are shared with TRBD1. CDR1 is MNHEY and CDR2 is SVGAGI in the germline V gene. This CDR3 is built from 12 residues. V shed 11 bases and J 8 bases; nucleotides not matched to a gene: 6. The CDR3: CAGRDRGREAFF. In DNA form, the CDR3 reads TGTGCCGGACGGGACAGGGGGCGGGAAGCTTTCTTT.

The chain couples TRBV6-5 to TRBJ1-6; 9 bases line up with TRBD1. The CDR3 spans 15 residues. CDR1 and CDR2 (germline): MNHEY, SVGAGI. The junction had 6 bases not matched to a gene; V was cut back by 4 bases and J by 8 bases. CDR3 in DNA: TGTGCCAGCAGTTTAAAGACAGGGGGGGATTCACCCCTCCACTTT. Protein product: CASSLKTGGDSPLHF.

The chain employs TRBV25-1 and TRBJ2-7; 9 bases align to TRBD2. The CDR3 loop spans 14 amino acids. Trimming cost V 3 bases and J 3 bases; bases outside gene matches: 3. The germline CDR1 and CDR2 sequences are MGHDK and SYGVNS. This CDR3 is CASSDSGGLYEQYF. The DNA for the CDR3 is TGTGCCAGCAGTGATAGCGGGGGCCTCTACGAGCAGTACTTC.

The CDR3 protein is CASSAGANTEAFF. The CDR3 coding sequence is TGCGCCAGCAGTGCAGGGGCGAACACTGAAGCTTTCTTT. This chain links TRBV10-1 with TRBJ1-1; maybe TRBD1 (6 bases). Trimming stripped 4 bases from V and 1 base from J, with 7 bases between. The CDR3 has 13 amino acids. Germline V gene sequence: CDR1 WNHNN, CDR2 SYGVQD (reference sequence).

The rearrangement joins TRBV9 to TRBJ1-1; D gene unclear. Trimming left V 4 bases short and J 3 bases short, with 13 bases between. The CDR3 length is 14 residues. Germline V gives CDR1 SGDLS, CDR2 YYNGEE. The DNA for the CDR3 is TGTGCCAGCAGCCCGAGGCTACCCCACACTGAAGCTTTCTTT. Its protein is CASSPRLPHTEAFF.

The J gene is TRBJ2-5, the V gene TRBV5-4; a weak D match, TRBD2 (5 bases). Germline CDR1 reads SGHNT; CDR2 reads YYREEE (reference sequence). The CDR3 spans 15 residues. Deletions cut 3 bases from V and 5 bases from J, with 17 bases between. CDR3 sequence: CASSSPGISGETQYF. As DNA, the CDR3 is TGTGCCAGCAGCTCTCCCGGGATCTCGGGGGAGACCCAGTACTTC.

The V call is TRBV7-3, the J call TRBJ1-6; D unresolved. The germline CDR1 and CDR2 sequences are SGHTA and FQGTGA. CDR3 length: 16 residues. V was cut by 1 base and J by 1 base, with 8 bases left in between. This CDR3 reads CASSLRGGSYNSPLHF. The CDR3 coding sequence is TGTGCCAGCAGCTTAAGGGGAGGATCCTATAATTCACCCCTCCACTTT.

This chain links TRBV28 with TRBJ2-7; D perhaps matches TRBD1 (6 bases). Per germline, CDR1 MDHEN and CDR2 SYDVKM. The CDR3 is made up of 17 amino acids. V was trimmed by 6 bases and J by 0 bases, leaving 21 bases between them. CDR3 amino acids: CASRPTSGTRTSYEQYF. CDR3 in DNA: TGTGCCAGCAGACCAACCTCCGGGACACGAACCTCCTACGAGCAGTACTTC. Full variable domain (rest looked up from reference TRBV28 and TRBJ2-7): DVKVTQSSRYLVKRTGEKVFLECVQDMDHENMFWYRQDPGLGLRLIYFSYDVKMKEKGDIPEGYSVSREKKERFSLILESASTNQTSMYLCASRPTSGTRTSYEQYFGPGTRLTVT.

This clone was found once. The V gene is TRBV9, the J gene TRBJ2-3; 11 bases agree with TRBD2. With 2 bases clipped from V and 3 bases from J, the junction kept 5 bases outside the gene matches. The CDR3 sequence is 16 residues long. Germline V CDR1 and CDR2: SGDLS, YYNGEE. The CDR3 loop is CASSVSSGGVTDTQYF. In DNA, the CDR3 is TGTGCCAGCAGCGTGAGTAGCGGGGGGGTGACAGATACGCAGTATTTT. Full variable domain (missing parts from reference TRBV9 and TRBJ2-3): DSGVTQTPKHLITATGQRVTLRCSPRSGDLSVYWYQQSLDQGLQFLIQYYNGEERAKGNILERFSAQQFPDLHSELNLSSLELGDSALYFCASSVSSGGVTDTQYFGPGTRLTVL.

V and J are TRBV3-1 (or the pseudogene TRBV3-2) and TRBJ1-2; the D is unclear. Trimming left V 0 bases short and J 3 bases short, with 11 bases between. Germline CDR1 is LGHDT and CDR2 is YNNKEL (reference sequence). This CDR3 contains 15 residues. CDR3 residues: CASSQDEVRDYGYTF. The CDR3 DNA sequence: TGTGCCAGCAGCCAAGATGAGGTCAGAGACTATGGCTACACCTTC.

The gene calls are TRBV5-1 and TRBJ2-3, with unresolved D. V lost 0 bases and J lost 1, with 6 bases in between. Germline CDR1 SGHRS, CDR2 YFSETQ. This CDR3 is built from 14 residues. CDR3 bases: TGCGCCAGCAGCTTGGGATCGGGCACAGATACGCAGTATTTT. The encoded protein is CASSLGSGTDTQYF.

The chain joins TRBV6-1 to TRBJ1-1; D is ambiguous. V was clipped by 1 base and J by 10 bases, with 19 bases between them. This CDR3 has 15 amino acids. CDR1 and CDR2 (germline): MNHNS, SASEGT. Here the CDR3 DNA reads TGTGCCAGCAGTGAAGGGGGTTGGGAAGGGCCGCGAGCTTTCTTT. Translating gives CASSEGGWEGPRAFF.

V and J are TRBV29-1 and TRBJ2-7; D unresolved. Per the germline V gene, CDR1 is SQVTM and CDR2 is ANQGSEA. The CDR3 loop spans 12 amino acids. V lost 3 bases, J lost 2 bases, and 8 bases lay in between. The CDR3, as DNA: TGCAGCGTTGAGCTGGGTCCCTACGAGCAGTACTTC. Protein: CSVELGPYEQYF.

This chain connects TRBV28 to TRBJ2-7, with 9 bases matching TRBD1. The V gene end was trimmed by 5 bases and the J gene end by 1 base; junction bases not matched to a gene: 9. Germline loops: CDR1 MDHEN, CDR2 SYDVKM. The CDR3 consists of 16 residues. CDR3 region: CASSPPQGAGSYEQYF. CDR3 in DNA: TGTGCCAGCAGTCCACCACAGGGGGCAGGTTCCTACGAGCAGTACTTC.

This rearrangement joins TRBV7-8 to TRBJ1-2; 7 nucleotides agree with TRBD1. CDR1 is SGHVS and CDR2 is FQNEAQ in the germline V gene. Trimming removed 4 bases from V and 6 bases from J; junction bases left unmatched: 11. The CDR3 is made up of 15 amino acids. In nucleotides, the CDR3 is TGTGCCAGCAGCTCCAATTTGGACAGGCCCAATGGCTACACCTTC. Protein: CASSSNLDRPNGYTF.

The chain uses TRBV19 and TRBJ2-6; unclear D gene. V dropped 6 bases and J dropped 0 bases, with 3 bases sitting between them. Germline V gene lookup returns CDR1 LNHDA and CDR2 SQIVND (reference sequence). The CDR3 is 13 residues long. The CDR3 DNA sequence: TGTGCCAGTAGCAACTCTGGGGCCAACGTCCTGACTTTC. Its translation: CASSNSGANVLTF.

This clone showed up just once. V usage is TRBV12-3 or TRBV12-4 and J usage is TRBJ2-3; D gene uncertain. The CDR3 consists of 13 residues. V lost 5 bases and J lost 3, with 9 bases in between. CDR3 nucleotide sequence: TGTGCCAGCAGTAATCGATGGACAGATACGCAGTATTTT. This translates into CASSNRWTDTQYF.

The rearrangement links TRBV7-9 to TRBJ1-2; D remains unclear. Germline CDR1 is SEHNR and CDR2 is FQNEAQ (reference sequence). V dropped 2 bases and J dropped 0 bases, with 13 bases sitting between them. The CDR3 covers 16 residues. The DNA for the CDR3 is TGTGCCAGCAGCTTATCTTTCGTCTTTCCTAACTATGGCTACACCTTC. Translated, it gives CASSLSFVFPNYGYTF.

This chain joins TRBV9 and TRBJ2-7, with 7 bases fitting TRBD1. Germline V gene sequence: CDR1 SGDLS, CDR2 YYNGEE. This CDR3 is 14 amino acids long. V shed 3 bases, J shed 4 bases, and the junction held 7 bases outside the gene matches. The CDR3 sequence: CASSGDRVGYEQYF. The CDR3 bases are TGTGCCAGCAGCGGAGACAGGGTAGGGTACGAGCAGTACTTC.

Only one count was recorded for this clone. The chain employs TRBV6-2 or TRBV6-3 and TRBJ2-2; TRBD1 or TRBD2 may be the D gene (5 bases each). CDR1 and CDR2 (germline): MNHEY, SVGEGT. V lost 7 bases to trimming and J lost 3 bases, with 15 bases between them. There are 15 residues in the CDR3. The CDR3 bases are TGTGCCAGCAACCCGGGACCCGCTCACACCGGGGAGCTGTTTTTT. This codes for CASNPGPAHTGELFF.

V gene TRBV18 combines with J gene TRBJ1-2; D may be TRBD1 (6 bases). With 5 bases removed from V and 5 bases from J, the gap between germline ends came to 15 bases. This CDR3 is 14 amino acids long. The germline V gene encodes CDR1 KGHSH and CDR2 LQKENI. The CDR3: CASSDLQGPYGYTF. The CDR3 DNA sequence: TGTGCCAGCTCAGACTTACAGGGACCTTATGGCTACACCTTC.

This clone appeared once. V and J are TRBV6-5 and TRBJ1-1; D uncertain. In germline, CDR1 is MNHEY, CDR2 SVGAGI. The CDR3 has 11 residues. Trimming took 7 bases from V and 11 from J, leaving 14 bases between them. The CDR3: CASTDALEAFF. CDR3 nucleotides: TGTGCCAGCACCGACGCTCTGGAGGCTTTCTTT.

The chain employs TRBV2 and TRBJ2-7; D is possibly TRBD1 (5 bases). This CDR3 has 15 amino acids. With 1 base removed from V and 6 bases from J, the gap between germline ends came to 16 bases. The V gene's germline CDR1 is SNHLY and CDR2 FYNNEI. The CDR3 DNA is TGTGCCAGCAGTGAAGGGGAAACGTGGGGCTCCGAGCAGTACTTC. It is translated as CASSEGETWGSEQYF.

This chain connects TRBV28 to TRBJ2-7, with TRBD1 matching 7 bases. Germline lookup yields CDR1 MDHEN and CDR2 SYDVKM. There are 15 residues in the CDR3. J gave up 3 bases and V 6 bases, and 11 bases lay outside the gene matches. In DNA form, the CDR3 reads TGTGCCAGCAGAGACATCCGGGACAGTTACTACGAGCAGTACTTC. Translated, it gives CASRDIRDSYYEQYF.

J is TRBJ1-5 and V is TRBV11-2, with no clear D. There are 13 residues in the CDR3. Germline lookup yields CDR1 SGHAT and CDR2 FQNNGV. V shed 3 bases and J shed 2 bases, with 5 bases lying between them. CDR3 DNA: TGTGCCAGCAGCTTCAGTGGCAATCAGCCCCAGCATTTT. Translated: CASSFSGNQPQHF.